This T cell receptor (beta chain) was obtained from a study of cytomegalovirus exposure and HLA in healthy donors (dated by TCRdb to the late 2010s). About the study as a whole: According to a later analysis, the 120 validation repertoires were produced on the same platform as the roughly 600 repertoires of the first cohort. The study aimed to test whether cataloging public T cell receptors could reveal signatures of past pathogen exposure. Besides the first cohort of under 700 subjects, a separate validation cohort made up of roughly 120 different subjects was used. To predict cytomegalovirus infection status, the study combined high-throughput TCR immunosequencing, statistical association of individual TCRs with disease status, and machine learning.

The CDR3 goes from the cysteine to the phenylalanine over 15 residues. Only the CDR3 portion is preserved as DNA: 45 bases, with reading frame beginning at the first base. Between the V and J ends, shortened by 0 bases and 4 bases respectively, the junction contains 10 bases. CDR1 LGHNA and CDR2 YSLEER were looked up in the germline V gene. Separate from the approximately 730-subject first cohort, the validation cohort of 95 to 150 subjects was the group to which the donors belonged. Library method: the immunoSEQ multiplex PCR assay. Per the authors' processing: A statistical classification framework was built for diagnosing cytomegalovirus status from the catalog of TCR beta chain sequences. Here the immuneACCESS table is served through TCRdb, limited to in-frame sequences with V and J called. Missing clones are a known gap in these copies; in checked studies unresolved V genes cover under half, and the rest lacks a known reason. The DNA was the basis for D and trimming; V, J and clone size are from that table. The sample table records about 280,000 clones; roughly 90% of these occur just once. The ten largest make up roughly 0.93% of the sample.

As to this clone: What this receptor recognizes is not known. The input lacks base qualities; no much larger clone sits a single base away.

The study at large found these results: Three of the identified cytomegalovirus-associated TCR beta chains were confirmed in vitro to be specific for cytomegalovirus antigens. In the study, some 160 TCR beta chains were listed as associated with cytomegalovirus. In a later analysis, TCRs clustered in the first cohort were found to also tend to co-occur in the 100 to 150 validation repertoires, with approximately 95% of cluster scores above 0. The authors suggested that the approach could potentially be extended to other disease states and immunological phenotypes. The validation cohort had no HLA typing available for a later analysis, so co-occurrence within that cohort was assessed over all 130 or so repertoires. In both the original and validation cohorts, the classifier was reported to diagnose cytomegalovirus status with high specificity and sensitivity. Across donors, most TCR sequences were observed very rarely, whereas some public TCRs were present in many individuals.

Sequencing was done on a sample of PBMCs. The chain links TRBV4-3 with TRBJ2-1; no D gene call is confident. This clonotype was sampled from a woman aged 18-35 years in good health and CMV-seronegative. The bases are TGCGCCAGCAGCCAAGACGGTTCAGGTTACAATGAGCAGTTCTTC. Protein translation: CASSQDGSGYNEQFF.